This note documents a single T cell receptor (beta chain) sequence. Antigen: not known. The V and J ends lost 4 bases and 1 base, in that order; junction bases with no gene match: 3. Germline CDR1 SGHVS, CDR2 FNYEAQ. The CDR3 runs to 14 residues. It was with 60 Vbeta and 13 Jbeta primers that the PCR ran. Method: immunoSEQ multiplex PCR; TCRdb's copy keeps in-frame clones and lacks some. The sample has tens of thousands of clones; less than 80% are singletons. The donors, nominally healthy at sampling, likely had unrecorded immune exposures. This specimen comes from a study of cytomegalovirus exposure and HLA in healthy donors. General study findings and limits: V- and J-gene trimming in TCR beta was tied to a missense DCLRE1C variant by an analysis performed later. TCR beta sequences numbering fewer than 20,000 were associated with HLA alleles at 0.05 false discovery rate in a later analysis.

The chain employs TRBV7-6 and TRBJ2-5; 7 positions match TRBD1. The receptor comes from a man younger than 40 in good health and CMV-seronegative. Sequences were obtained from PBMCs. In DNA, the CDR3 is TGTGCCAGCAGCTCCACAGGGGTCCAAGAGACCCAGTACTTC. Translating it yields CASSSTGVQETQYF.